The clone carrying this T cell receptor beta chain has at least ten counts. The source material, RNA transcripts, was used to amplify TCR beta CDR3 regions. The TCR CDR3 first-round RT-PCR relied on the HTBI primer set. TCRdb called the multiplex PCR reads again in MiXCR, with one record for every CDR3 protein. The sample holds around 690,000 distinct CDR3 sequences, less than 25% seen once. The CDR3 spans 11 residues. V was pared by 7 bases and J by 6 bases, with 8 bases between. CDR1 and CDR2 (germline): SGHAT, FQNNGV. Enrolled ophthalmopathy patients presented with a Clinical Activity Score of at least 3, a NOSPECS grade of at least 4, and disease duration under 3 months. This sample stems from a study of T cells in Graves' hyperthyroidism and ophthalmopathy.

The rearrangement uses TRBV11-2 and TRBJ2-3, with D unclear. This TCR derives from a man younger than 45 with Graves' ophthalmopathy. Material for sequencing was blood. CDR3 bases: TGTGCCAGCACCATGACTGATACGCAGTATTTT. Translation gives CASTMTDTQYF.